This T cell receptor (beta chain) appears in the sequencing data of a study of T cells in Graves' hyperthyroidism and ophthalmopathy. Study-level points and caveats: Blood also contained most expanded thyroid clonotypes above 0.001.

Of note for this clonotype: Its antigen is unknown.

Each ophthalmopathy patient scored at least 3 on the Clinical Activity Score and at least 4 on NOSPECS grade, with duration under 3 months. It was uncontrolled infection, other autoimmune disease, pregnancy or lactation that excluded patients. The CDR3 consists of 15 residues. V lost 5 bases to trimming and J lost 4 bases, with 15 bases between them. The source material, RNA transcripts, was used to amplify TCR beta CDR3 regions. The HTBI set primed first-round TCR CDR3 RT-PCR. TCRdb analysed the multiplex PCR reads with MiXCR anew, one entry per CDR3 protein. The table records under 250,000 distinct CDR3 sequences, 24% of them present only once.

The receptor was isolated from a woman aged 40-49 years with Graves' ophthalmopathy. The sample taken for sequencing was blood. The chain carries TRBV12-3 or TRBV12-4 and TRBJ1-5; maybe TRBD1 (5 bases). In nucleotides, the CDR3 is TGTGCCAGCAGTGACGCCGGGACGGTGAATCAGCCCCAGCATTTT. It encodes CASSDAGTVNQPQHF.